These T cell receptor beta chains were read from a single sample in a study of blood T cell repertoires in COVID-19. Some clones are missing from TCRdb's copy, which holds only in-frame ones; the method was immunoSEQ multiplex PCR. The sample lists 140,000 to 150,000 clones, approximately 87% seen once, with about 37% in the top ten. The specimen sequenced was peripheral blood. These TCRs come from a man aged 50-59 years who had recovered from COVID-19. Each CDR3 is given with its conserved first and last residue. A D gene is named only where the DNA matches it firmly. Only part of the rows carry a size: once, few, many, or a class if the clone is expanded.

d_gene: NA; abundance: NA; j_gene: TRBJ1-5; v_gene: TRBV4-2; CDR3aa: CASSQDRGSYQPQHF; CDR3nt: TGTGCCAGCAGCCAAGATCGGGGGAGTTATCAGCCCCAGCATTTT
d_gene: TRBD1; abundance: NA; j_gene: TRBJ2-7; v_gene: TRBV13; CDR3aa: CASSLAGQSYEQYF; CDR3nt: TGTGCCAGCAGCTTAGCGGGACAGTCCTACGAGCAGTACTTC
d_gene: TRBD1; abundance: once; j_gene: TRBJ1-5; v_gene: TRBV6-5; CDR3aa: CASSTDRWFDQPQHF; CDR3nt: TGTGCCAGCAGCACGGACAGGTGGTTTGATCAGCCCCAGCATTTT
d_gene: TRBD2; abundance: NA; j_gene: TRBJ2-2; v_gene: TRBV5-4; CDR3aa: CASSTGLAGSTTGELFF; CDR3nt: TGTGCCAGCAGCACCGGACTAGCGGGGTCGACCACCGGGGAGCTGTTTTTT
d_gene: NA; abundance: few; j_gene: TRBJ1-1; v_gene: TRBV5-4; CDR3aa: CASSGGFTEAFF; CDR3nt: TGTGCCAGCAGCGGGGGGTTCACTGAAGCTTTCTTT
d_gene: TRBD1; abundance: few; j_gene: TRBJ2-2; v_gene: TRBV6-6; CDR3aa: CASRTGGETGELFF; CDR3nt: TGTGCCAGCAGGACAGGGGGCGAGACCGGGGAGCTGTTTTTT
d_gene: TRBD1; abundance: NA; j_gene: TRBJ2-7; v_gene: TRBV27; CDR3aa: CASSLAGQGIYEQYF; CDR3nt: TGTGCCAGCAGTTTAGCCGGACAGGGGATTTACGAGCAGTACTTC
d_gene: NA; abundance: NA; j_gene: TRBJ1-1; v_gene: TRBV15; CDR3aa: CATSRRGWGTEAFF; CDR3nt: TGTGCCACCAGCAGACGGGGTTGGGGCACTGAAGCTTTCTTT
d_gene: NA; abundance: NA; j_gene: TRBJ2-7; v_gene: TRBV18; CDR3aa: CASSPNGGQGWEQYF; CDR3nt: TGTGCCAGCTCACCAAATGGAGGGCAGGGCTGGGAGCAGTACTTC
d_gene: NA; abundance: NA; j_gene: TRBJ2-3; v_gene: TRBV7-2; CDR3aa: CASTYQGTRRTTDTQYF; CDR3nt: TGTGCCAGCACCTACCAAGGGACTCGTCGTACCACAGATACGCAGTATTTT
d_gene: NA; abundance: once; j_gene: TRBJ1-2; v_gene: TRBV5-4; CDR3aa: CASSLTKSSGAGYGYTF; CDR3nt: TGTGCCAGCAGCTTAACCAAATCGTCAGGGGCGGGCTATGGCTACACCTTC
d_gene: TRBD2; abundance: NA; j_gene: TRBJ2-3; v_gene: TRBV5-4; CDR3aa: CASSLGGGTDTQYF; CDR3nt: TGTGCCAGCAGCCTGGGGGGGGGCACAGATACGCAGTATTTT
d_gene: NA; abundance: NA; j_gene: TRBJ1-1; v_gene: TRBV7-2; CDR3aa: CASSLERRGLNTEAFF; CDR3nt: TGTGCCAGCAGCTTAGAGCGGAGGGGCCTAAACACTGAAGCTTTCTTT
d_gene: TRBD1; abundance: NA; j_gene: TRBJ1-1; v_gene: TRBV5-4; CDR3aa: CASSLVGGADTEAFF; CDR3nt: TGTGCCAGCAGCTTGGTAGGGGGCGCGGACACTGAAGCTTTCTTT
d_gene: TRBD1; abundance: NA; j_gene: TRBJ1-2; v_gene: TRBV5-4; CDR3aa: CASSLEQGEYGYTF; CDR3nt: TGTGCCAGCAGCTTGGAGCAGGGGGAATATGGCTACACCTTC
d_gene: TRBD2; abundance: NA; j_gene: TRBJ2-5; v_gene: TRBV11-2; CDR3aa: CASSQGLPSGYF; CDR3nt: TGTGCCAGCAGCCAGGGACTACCGTCCGGGTACTTC
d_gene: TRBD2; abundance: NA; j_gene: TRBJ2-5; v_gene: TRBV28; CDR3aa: CASSPPGSSGGGETQYF; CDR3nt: TGTGCCAGCAGTCCCCCTGGGAGTAGCGGCGGGGGAGAGACCCAGTACTTC
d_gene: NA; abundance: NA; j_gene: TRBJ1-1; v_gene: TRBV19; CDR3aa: CASSIWGGTEAFF; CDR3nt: TGTGCCAGTAGTATTTGGGGGGGCACTGAAGCTTTCTTT
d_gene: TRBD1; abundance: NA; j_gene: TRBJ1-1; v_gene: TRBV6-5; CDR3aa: CASSYRNRGGTEAFF; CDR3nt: TGTGCCAGCAGTTACCGGAACAGGGGGGGGACTGAAGCTTTCTTT
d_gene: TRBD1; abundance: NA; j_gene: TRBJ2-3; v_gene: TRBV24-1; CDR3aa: CATQFDLITGELSTDTQYF; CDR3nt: TGTGCCACCCAATTCGATCTAATTACAGGGGAGCTTAGCACAGATACGCAGTATTTT
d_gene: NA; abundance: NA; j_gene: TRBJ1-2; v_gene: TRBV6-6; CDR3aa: CASSYVGGNGYTF; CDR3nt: TGTGCCAGCAGTTACGTAGGGGGAAATGGCTACACCTTC
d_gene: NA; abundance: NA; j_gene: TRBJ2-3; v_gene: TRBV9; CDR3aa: CASSLGGADTQYF; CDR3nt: TGTGCCAGCAGTCTAGGCGGGGCAGATACGCAGTATTTT
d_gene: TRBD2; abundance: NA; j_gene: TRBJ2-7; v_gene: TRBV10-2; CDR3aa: CASSDFGLAGNYEQYF; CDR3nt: TGCGCCAGCAGTGACTTCGGACTAGCGGGAAACTACGAGCAGTACTTC
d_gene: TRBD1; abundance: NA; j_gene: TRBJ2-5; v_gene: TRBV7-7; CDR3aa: CASSPAPGQEGTQYF; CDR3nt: TGTGCTAGCAGCCCCGCGCCGGGACAGGAAGGGACCCAGTACTTC
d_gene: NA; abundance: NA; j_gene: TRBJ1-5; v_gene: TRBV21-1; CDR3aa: CASSRGTDRNQPQHF; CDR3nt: TGTGCCAGCAGCAGGGGGACAGATCGAAATCAGCCCCAGCATTTT
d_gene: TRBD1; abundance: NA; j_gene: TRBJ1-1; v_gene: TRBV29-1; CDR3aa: CSARGGQGTAEAFF; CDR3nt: TGCAGCGCGAGGGGGGGACAGGGGACCGCTGAAGCTTTCTTT
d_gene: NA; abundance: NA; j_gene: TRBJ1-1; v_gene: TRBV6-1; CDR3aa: CASSERGTANTEAFF; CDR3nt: TGTGCCAGCAGTGAAAGGGGGACGGCGAACACTGAAGCTTTCTTT
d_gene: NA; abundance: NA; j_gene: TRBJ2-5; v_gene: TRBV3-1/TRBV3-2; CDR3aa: CASSQMSRETQYF; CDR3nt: TGTGCCAGCAGCCAAATGTCTCGGGAGACCCAGTACTTC
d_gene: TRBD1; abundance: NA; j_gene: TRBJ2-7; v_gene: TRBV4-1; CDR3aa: CASSTRQGENYEQYF; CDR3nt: TGCGCCAGCAGCACCCGGCAGGGGGAGAACTACGAGCAGTACTTC
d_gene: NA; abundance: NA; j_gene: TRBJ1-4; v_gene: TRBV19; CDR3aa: CASSSLRGRTNEKLFF; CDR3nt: TGTGCCAGTAGTTCCTTGCGGGGGCGAACTAATGAAAAACTGTTTTTT
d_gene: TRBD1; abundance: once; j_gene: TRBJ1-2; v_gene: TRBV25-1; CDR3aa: CASSDVGDRTNYGYTF; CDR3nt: TGTGCCAGCAGTGACGTAGGGGACAGGACTAACTATGGCTACACCTTC
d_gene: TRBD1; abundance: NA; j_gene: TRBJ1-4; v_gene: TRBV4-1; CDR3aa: CASSYPGGTNEKLFF; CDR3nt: TGCGCCAGCAGCTACCCAGGGGGTACTAATGAAAAACTGTTTTTT
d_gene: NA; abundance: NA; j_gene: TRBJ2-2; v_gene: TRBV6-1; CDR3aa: CASSEAVGGRELFF; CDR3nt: TGTGCCAGCAGTGAAGCGGTAGGCGGGCGGGAGCTGTTTTTT
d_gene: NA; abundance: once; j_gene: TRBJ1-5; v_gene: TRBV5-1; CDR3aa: CASSLGFNSNQPQHF; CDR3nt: TGCGCCAGCAGCTTGGGTTTTAATAGCAATCAGCCCCAGCATTTT
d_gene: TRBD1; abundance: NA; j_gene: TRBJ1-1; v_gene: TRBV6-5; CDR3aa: CASSWDRGTEAFF; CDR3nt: TGTGCCAGCAGCTGGGACAGGGGCACTGAAGCTTTCTTT
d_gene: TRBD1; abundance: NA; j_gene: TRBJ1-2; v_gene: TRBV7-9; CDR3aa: CASTNDRGRDYGYTF; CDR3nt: TGTGCCAGCACCAACGACAGGGGGCGGGACTATGGCTACACCTTC
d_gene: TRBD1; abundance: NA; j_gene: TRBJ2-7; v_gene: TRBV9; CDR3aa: CASSVETGANYEQYF; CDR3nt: TGTGCCAGCAGCGTAGAGACAGGGGCTAACTACGAGCAGTACTTC